This entry lists 12 T cell receptor beta chains sequenced from one sample in a study of post-analysis software for immune sequencing data. The study's findings and limits: A handful of TRBV segments were significantly more frequent in patients than in controls. TRBV5-6, TRBV5-1 and TRBV20-1 were among these segments.

Antigens of these TCRs are unknown. The TCR beta cDNA libraries contained unique molecular identifiers. TCRdb fed the PCR reads into MiXCR, producing one record per CDR3 protein. Counted here are 350,000 to 500,000 distinct CDR3 sequences, roughly 38% occurring once; the ten biggest clones make up approximately 7.6%. The sample consisted of blood. The receptors here all came from a girl aged 2-15 years with multiple sclerosis.

This clonotype turned up a few times. This rearrangement joins TRBV12-3 or TRBV12-4 to TRBJ1-5; D unresolved. The V end was cut by 3 bases, the J end by 0 bases, with 6 bases between. The CDR3 is made up of 14 amino acids. CDR3: CASSFFPSNQPQHF. In nucleotides, the CDR3 is TGTGCCAGCAGTTTCTTCCCTAGCAATCAGCCCCAGCATTTT.

The chain has TRBV20-1 and TRBJ2-1; possibly TRBD2 for D (5 bases). CDR1 is DFQATT and CDR2 is SNEGSKA in the germline V gene (reference sequence). The CDR3 is 14 amino acids. Trimming left V 5 bases short and J 5 bases short, with 16 bases between. The CDR3 sequence: CSAGPGLADNEQFF. CDR3 coding DNA: TGCAGTGCTGGCCCGGGCCTAGCTGACAATGAGCAGTTCTTC.

The chain combines TRBV28 with TRBJ2-5, with 10 bases that match TRBD1. Germline assignment: CDR1 MDHEN and CDR2 SYDVKM. The CDR3 covers 13 residues. With 6 bases clipped from V and 7 bases from J, the junction kept 5 bases outside the gene matches. The CDR3 DNA reads TGTGCCAGCAGGCGGAGGGACAGGGGGACCCAGTACTTC. This translates into CASRRRDRGTQYF.

This chain links TRBV18 with TRBJ1-5; 8 bases match TRBD1. Trimming cost V 8 bases and J 5 bases; bases outside gene matches: 11. CDR1 is KGHSH, CDR2 LQKENI, per germline. This CDR3 is 15 amino acids long. The CDR3 nucleotides are TGTGCCAGCGCCCAAGCCGGGACAGGCGATCAGCCCCAGCATTTT. Translation gives CASAQAGTGDQPQHF. The full variable domain, completed using reference TRBV18 and TRBJ1-5, is NAGVMQNPRHLVRRRGQEARLRCSPMKGHSHVYWYRQLPEEGLKFMVYLQKENIIDESGMPKERFSAEFPKEGPSILRIQQVVRGDSAAYFCASAQAGTGDQPQHFGDGTRLSIL.

This clonotype was observed a few times. V and J are TRBV20-1 and TRBJ1-2; 10 bases are shared with TRBD1. This CDR3 has 17 amino acids. The V segment lost 1 base and the J segment 6 bases; nucleotides outside the gene matches: 14. Germline CDR1 is DFQATT and CDR2 is SNEGSKA (reference sequence). For the CDR3, the DNA is TGCAGTGCTAGAGTCCCATTCCCGGGACAGGGGAACGATGGCTACACCTTC. Translation: CSARVPFPGQGNDGYTF.

Only one count was recorded for this clonotype. The gene calls are TRBV29-1 and TRBJ1-1, with 7 nucleotides matching TRBD1. J lost 0 bases, V lost 5 bases, and 6 bases had no gene match. Germline V gene sequence: CDR1 SQVTM, CDR2 ANQGSEA. This CDR3 spans 14 amino acids. CDR3 sequence reads: CSVIEGAMNTEAFF. In DNA, the CDR3 is TGCAGCGTTATTGAGGGGGCCATGAACACTGAAGCTTTCTTT. Together with reference TRBV29-1 and TRBJ1-1, the CDR3 gives the full variable domain: SAVISQKPSRDICQRGTSLTIQCQVDSQVTMMFWYRQQPGQSLTLIATANQGSEATYESGFVIDKFPISRPNLTFSTLTVSNMSPEDSSIYLCSVIEGAMNTEAFFGQGTRLTVV.

This clonotype was seen a handful of times. The chain is built from TRBV7-9 and TRBJ2-6; 7 bases match TRBD1. The junction had 13 bases not matched to a gene; V was cut back by 4 bases and J by 1 base. Germline-derived CDR1 and CDR2 are SEHNR and FQNEAQ (reference sequence). The CDR3 extends over 19 amino acids. DNA for the CDR3: TGTGCCAGCAGCTCCAGCTACCGGGACAGAGTTTCTGGGGCCAACGTCCTGACTTTC. Protein sequence: CASSSSYRDRVSGANVLTF.

The chain couples TRBV9 to TRBJ2-4, with a tentative D call TRBD2 (6 bases). The CDR3 totals 13 residues. Germline V gives CDR1 SGDLS, CDR2 YYNGEE. The V end lost 1 base, the J end lost 8 bases, and 10 bases lay between the germline ends. Written as DNA, the CDR3 is TGTGCCAGCAGCGTAAGGGGAGGAGACATTCAGTACTTC. Translation: CASSVRGGDIQYF.

This sequence joins TRBV29-1 and TRBJ2-1; D uncertain. Trimming left V 3 bases short and J 10 bases short, with 10 bases between. This CDR3 spans 11 amino acids. The germline V gene has CDR1 SQVTM and CDR2 ANQGSEA. The CDR3 loop reads CSVESVVEQFF. In nucleotides, the CDR3 is TGCAGCGTTGAGTCGGTTGTCGAGCAGTTCTTC.

This chain joins TRBV7-9 and TRBJ2-1; 8 nucleotides line up with TRBD1. CDR1 and CDR2 (germline): SEHNR, FQNEAQ (reference sequence). Losses at the gene ends were 1 base for V and 7 bases for J; bases not matched to a gene: 6. The length of the CDR3 is 15 residues. The CDR3 loop is CASSLGQGFGNEQFF. The CDR3 DNA reads TGTGCCAGCAGCTTAGGACAGGGGTTTGGGAATGAGCAGTTCTTC. Drawing the rest from reference TRBV7-9 and TRBJ2-1, the complete variable domain is DTGVSQNPRHKITKRGQNVTFRCDPISEHNRLYWYRQTLGQGPEFLTYFQNEAQLEKSRLLSDRFSAERPKGSFSTLEIQRTEQGDSAMYLCASSLGQGFGNEQFFGPGTRLTVL.

The rearrangement uses TRBV29-1 and TRBJ1-1, with 7 positions matching TRBD1. CDR1 and CDR2 from the germline V gene are SQVTM and ANQGSEA. CDR3 length equals 12 residues. Trimming at V came to 7 bases and at J to 0 bases, leaving 2 bases not matched to a gene. The DNA of the CDR3 is TGCAGCGCTGGACAGGTGAACACTGAAGCTTTCTTT. Translation: CSAGQVNTEAFF.

CDR3 sequence reads: CASSQDRGGDRGHEQFF. The DNA of the CDR3 is TGCGCCAGCAGCCAAGACAGGGGGGGGGACAGGGGGCATGAGCAGTTCTTC. The V and J genes are TRBV4-1 and TRBJ2-1; 12 positions agree with TRBD1. CDR1 MGHRA and CDR2 YSYEKL come from the germline V gene. J gave up 8 bases and V 0 bases, and 8 bases lay outside the gene matches. This CDR3 contains 17 residues.